This T cell receptor beta chain was recorded in a study of blood T cell repertoires in COVID-19 (TCRdb year 2020). At the level of the whole study: Collaborator samples came from the United States, Italy and Spain and covered acute and convalescent phases of COVID-19. The prospective study material was composed of cDNA or gDNA derived from T cells, B-cell-depleted T cells, or PBMCs. The dataset comprised deeply sampled blood TCRbeta repertoires from subjects exposed to, actively infected with, or recovered from COVID-19. The repertoires were released in a freely available public database meant as a resource for research on the immune response to SARS-CoV-2. Samples were obtained from the ongoing ImmuneRACE study (first 160 participants) and from 1,254 subjects provided by 6 global collaborators. Sample metadata almost always included a de-identified subject ID, COVID-19 status, age in years and sex. Where available, HLA class I and class II types were obtained from metadata supplied by the sample provider rather than from assay-based typing. What the work shows at the level of the full study, not this receptor alone: Clinical and demographic metadata were provided uncurated, with the amount varying by source and participant.

TCRbeta CDR3 regions were amplified from genomic DNA using the immunoSEQ Assay, a bias-controlled multiplex PCR. Turning to the authors' computational methods: The number of nucleated cells in each sample was estimated by amplification of reference gene primers within the assay. To quantify the absolute abundance of each unique TCRbeta CDR3 rearrangement, sequence reads were collapsed and filtered. For each sample, productive Simpson clonality was calculated by taking the square root of Simpson's diversity index across productive rearrangements. Entries here come from immuneACCESS through TCRdb and include only in-frame sequences with V and J called. Some clones fail to appear in such tables; in the studies checked, an unresolved V gene covers under half of the shortfall, and the cause of the remainder is unknown. V and J calls and clone size come straight from that table; D and trimming were deduced from the DNA. For this sample the table gives 100,000 to 150,000 clones, of which 74% were detected only once. The ten top clones hold 4.5% to 6% of the sample.

At one collaborating source in Seattle, patients were enrolled during active infection and were followed longitudinally through the course of disease. Collaborating institutions collected whole blood in K2EDTA tubes following their own protocols. For TCRbeta analysis, collaborators shipped samples as frozen whole blood, isolated PBMCs, or DNA extracted from either of those sample types. This clone was observed at least ten times. What antigen it recognizes has not been identified. No base qualities exist here, and no much larger clone lies one base off it. Germline trimming: 5 bases from V, 2 bases from J; junction bases outside gene matches: 5. From the cysteine through the phenylalanine, the CDR3 covers 15 amino acids. Here the CDR3 DNA is all that survives: 45 bases in frame from base 1. From the germline V gene (reference sequence), CDR1 is MNHEY and CDR2 is SMNVEV.

The clonotype originates from a man older than 75 with COVID-19, enrolled during active disease. The chain employs TRBV27 and TRBJ1-5, with 8 bases matching TRBD1. Sequencing was done on a sample of peripheral blood. The bases read TGTGCCAGCAGTCCCTCGACAGGGGGCAATCAGCCCCAGCATTTT. This sequence encodes CASSPSTGGNQPQHF.